The clone carrying this T cell receptor beta chain was picked up many times. Germline assignment: CDR1 SEHNR and CDR2 FQNEAQ (reference sequence). After removal of 6 bases from V and 7 bases from J, the junction contained 8 bases not matched to a gene. This CDR3 contains 13 residues. These data originate in a study of T cells after yellow fever vaccination. In TCRdb, the 5' RACE reads were re-called with MiXCR into one record per CDR3 protein. The data hold roughly 30,000 distinct CDR3 sequences, with over 9.5% observed a single time. Sequences were derived from PBMCs, either bulk or a sorted T-cell subset (CD4+, CD8+, memory, or dextramer-sorted; not recorded which), sampled around 14 days after the first yellow fever vaccination. The source of this sequence is a man younger than 35 who received the YFV17D yellow fever vaccine. This rearrangement joins TRBV7-9 to TRBJ2-7, with 8 bases fitting TRBD1. The CDR3 coding sequence is TGTGCCAGCAGTCTAACCCGGACAGGGGAGCAGTACGTC. This sequence encodes CASSLTRTGEQYV.